The rows below give T cell receptor beta chains drawn from one sample of a study of blood T cell repertoires in COVID-19. Generated by immunoSEQ multiplex PCR, the TCRdb table keeps only in-frame clones and is missing some. The data show hundreds of thousands of clones, more than 75% seen once. What was sequenced was peripheral blood. Receptors were obtained from a woman between 50 and 59 years old with COVID-19, enrolled during active disease. Both conserved end residues are part of each CDR3. Fields, in order: V gene, clone size, J gene, CDR3 length, D gene, CDR3 protein, CDR3 DNA. A D gene is named only where the DNA matches it firmly. Size is omitted from some rows. Given values are once, few, many or a class for expanded clones.

V gene: TRBV7-8; clone size: NA; J gene: TRBJ1-2; CDR3 length: 16; D gene: NA; CDR3 protein: CASSPREGRVNYGYTF; CDR3 DNA: TGTGCCAGCAGCCCACGCGAGGGGAGGGTAAACTATGGCTACACCTTC
V gene: TRBV6-2/TRBV6-3; clone size: NA; J gene: TRBJ2-1; CDR3 length: 20; D gene: TRBD2; CDR3 protein: CASSPLTSGRVLSSYNEQFF; CDR3 DNA: TGTGCCAGCAGTCCCCTAACTAGCGGGAGGGTCCTTAGCTCCTACAATGAGCAGTTCTTC
V gene: TRBV6-1; clone size: few; J gene: TRBJ2-7; CDR3 length: 16; D gene: TRBD1; CDR3 protein: CASSAAPGQGNYEQYF; CDR3 DNA: TGTGCCAGCAGTGCCGCACCGGGACAGGGAAACTACGAGCAGTACTTC
V gene: TRBV3-1/TRBV3-2; clone size: NA; J gene: TRBJ2-3; CDR3 length: 17; D gene: TRBD2; CDR3 protein: CASSPAGPPRGTDTQYF; CDR3 DNA: TGTGCCAGCAGCCCAGCGGGACCCCCGAGAGGCACAGATACGCAGTATTTT
V gene: TRBV5-4; clone size: NA; J gene: TRBJ2-6; CDR3 length: 18; D gene: NA; CDR3 protein: CASSWRLGGGSGANVLTF; CDR3 DNA: TGTGCCAGCAGCTGGAGACTGGGAGGAGGCTCTGGGGCCAACGTCCTGACTTTC
V gene: TRBV5-4; clone size: NA; J gene: TRBJ2-3; CDR3 length: 17; D gene: TRBD2; CDR3 protein: CASSSRGAGGPSDTQYF; CDR3 DNA: TGTGCCAGCAGCTCCCGAGGAGCGGGAGGGCCGTCAGATACGCAGTATTTT
V gene: TRBV4-1; clone size: NA; J gene: TRBJ1-1; CDR3 length: 15; D gene: NA; CDR3 protein: CASSQAPGQNLDTFF; CDR3 DNA: TGCGCCAGCAGCCAGGCCCCGGGACAAAACTTAGATACTTTCTTT
V gene: TRBV3-1/TRBV3-2; clone size: NA; J gene: TRBJ2-7; CDR3 length: 14; D gene: NA; CDR3 protein: CASSQRQGLNEQYF; CDR3 DNA: TGTGCCAGCAGCCAGAGACAGGGACTTAACGAGCAGTACTTC
V gene: TRBV5-1; clone size: NA; J gene: TRBJ1-1; CDR3 length: 16; D gene: NA; CDR3 protein: CASSLGLMPPNTEAFF; CDR3 DNA: TGCGCCAGCAGCTTGGGTCTAATGCCCCCCAACACTGAAGCTTTCTTT
V gene: TRBV27; clone size: NA; J gene: TRBJ2-1; CDR3 length: 15; D gene: NA; CDR3 protein: CASRTGGNSYNEQFF; CDR3 DNA: TGTGCCAGCAGAACGGGGGGCAACTCCTACAATGAGCAGTTCTTC
V gene: TRBV24-1; clone size: NA; J gene: TRBJ1-5; CDR3 length: 13; D gene: NA; CDR3 protein: CATSQAFNQPQHF; CDR3 DNA: TGTGCCACCAGTCAGGCTTTCAATCAGCCCCAGCATTTT
V gene: TRBV7-6; clone size: NA; J gene: TRBJ2-1; CDR3 length: 16; D gene: NA; CDR3 protein: CASSGTDNYSPNEQFF; CDR3 DNA: TGTGCCAGCAGCGGGACTGACAACTACTCCCCCAATGAGCAGTTCTTC
V gene: TRBV30; clone size: NA; J gene: TRBJ2-7; CDR3 length: 14; D gene: TRBD2; CDR3 protein: CAWGRSGIVYEQYF; CDR3 DNA: TGTGCCTGGGGAAGAAGCGGGATCGTCTACGAGCAGTACTTC
V gene: TRBV11-2; clone size: NA; J gene: TRBJ2-7; CDR3 length: 14; D gene: NA; CDR3 protein: CASSLGTNSYEQYF; CDR3 DNA: TGTGCCAGCAGCTTAGGGACAAATTCCTACGAGCAGTACTTC
V gene: TRBV30; clone size: NA; J gene: TRBJ1-1; CDR3 length: 13; D gene: NA; CDR3 protein: CALRRGVNTEAFF; CDR3 DNA: TGTGCCTTACGGAGGGGCGTGAACACTGAAGCTTTCTTT
V gene: TRBV7-2; clone size: NA; J gene: TRBJ2-7; CDR3 length: 13; D gene: NA; CDR3 protein: CASSFSGASEQYF; CDR3 DNA: TGTGCCAGCAGCTTTTCGGGAGCATCCGAGCAGTACTTC
V gene: TRBV3-1/TRBV3-2; clone size: NA; J gene: TRBJ2-3; CDR3 length: 12; D gene: TRBD2; CDR3 protein: CASSQGTSRVYF; CDR3 DNA: TGTGCCAGCAGCCAAGGGACTAGCCGAGTCTATTTT
V gene: TRBV2; clone size: NA; J gene: TRBJ1-1; CDR3 length: 13; D gene: NA; CDR3 protein: CASKTGFDTEAFF; CDR3 DNA: TGTGCCAGCAAAACAGGGTTCGACACTGAAGCTTTCTTT
V gene: TRBV11-2; clone size: NA; J gene: TRBJ2-1; CDR3 length: 16; D gene: TRBD2; CDR3 protein: CASSLRTTAGGDEQFF; CDR3 DNA: TGTGCCAGCAGCTTAAGAACTACAGCGGGAGGGGATGAGCAGTTCTTC
V gene: TRBV11-2; clone size: once; J gene: TRBJ1-4; CDR3 length: 14; D gene: NA; CDR3 protein: CASSLDGSGEKLFF; CDR3 DNA: TGTGCCAGCAGCCTCGACGGGTCCGGAGAAAAACTGTTTTTT
V gene: TRBV30; clone size: NA; J gene: TRBJ1-1; CDR3 length: 14; D gene: NA; CDR3 protein: CAWSVVRGNTEAFF; CDR3 DNA: TGTGCCTGGAGTGTAGTCAGGGGGAACACTGAAGCTTTCTTT
V gene: TRBV27; clone size: NA; J gene: TRBJ1-1; CDR3 length: 13; D gene: NA; CDR3 protein: CASRPQGYTEAFF; CDR3 DNA: TGTGCCAGCAGACCTCAGGGGTACACTGAAGCTTTCTTT
V gene: TRBV13; clone size: NA; J gene: TRBJ1-1; CDR3 length: 15; D gene: TRBD1; CDR3 protein: CASSLEGQGGTEAFF; CDR3 DNA: TGTGCCAGCAGCTTAGAAGGACAGGGGGGGACTGAAGCTTTCTTT
V gene: TRBV5-1; clone size: NA; J gene: TRBJ2-3; CDR3 length: 14; D gene: TRBD2; CDR3 protein: CASRTSGHTDTQYF; CDR3 DNA: TGCGCCAGCAGAACTAGCGGCCACACAGATACGCAGTATTTT
V gene: TRBV5-4; clone size: NA; J gene: TRBJ1-1; CDR3 length: 14; D gene: NA; CDR3 protein: CASSLVEGWTEAFF; CDR3 DNA: TGTGCCAGCAGCTTGGTGGAGGGTTGGACTGAAGCTTTCTTT
V gene: TRBV10-2; clone size: NA; J gene: TRBJ2-2; CDR3 length: 16; D gene: TRBD2; CDR3 protein: CASSDIGRENTGELFF; CDR3 DNA: TGCGCCAGCAGTGACATCGGGAGGGAAAACACCGGGGAGCTGTTTTTT
V gene: TRBV5-1; clone size: NA; J gene: TRBJ2-5; CDR3 length: 17; D gene: TRBD1; CDR3 protein: CASSPATGQGRFETQYF; CDR3 DNA: TGCGCCAGCAGTCCTGCGACCGGACAGGGTCGGTTTGAGACCCAGTACTTC
V gene: TRBV6-2/TRBV6-3; clone size: NA; J gene: TRBJ1-2; CDR3 length: 15; D gene: TRBD1; CDR3 protein: CASSYWGRGHGGYTF; CDR3 DNA: TGTGCCAGCAGTTATTGGGGCAGGGGGCATGGTGGCTACACCTTC
V gene: TRBV19; clone size: NA; J gene: TRBJ1-5; CDR3 length: 13; D gene: NA; CDR3 protein: CASTQRVNQPQHF; CDR3 DNA: TGTGCCAGTACGCAGAGGGTTAATCAGCCCCAGCATTTT
V gene: TRBV5-6; clone size: NA; J gene: TRBJ2-3; CDR3 length: 11; D gene: NA; CDR3 protein: CASSLTDTQYF; CDR3 DNA: TGTGCCAGCAGCCTAACCGATACGCAGTATTTT
V gene: TRBV5-4; clone size: NA; J gene: TRBJ1-1; CDR3 length: 14; D gene: NA; CDR3 protein: CASSPGLPREQAFF; CDR3 DNA: TGTGCCAGCAGCCCGGGACTTCCCAGGGAGCAAGCTTTCTTT
V gene: TRBV6-2/TRBV6-3; clone size: NA; J gene: TRBJ2-5; CDR3 length: 14; D gene: TRBD2; CDR3 protein: CASSPGGAQETQYF; CDR3 DNA: TGTGCCAGCAGTCCCGGGGGGGCCCAAGAGACCCAGTACTTC
V gene: TRBV11-2; clone size: few; J gene: TRBJ1-6; CDR3 length: 15; D gene: NA; CDR3 protein: CASSPQNSGNSPLHF; CDR3 DNA: TGTGCCAGCAGCCCACAAAATTCAGGGAATTCACCCCTCCACTTT
V gene: TRBV10-3; clone size: NA; J gene: TRBJ2-7; CDR3 length: 14; D gene: TRBD1; CDR3 protein: CAISESQGAYEQYF; CDR3 DNA: TGTGCCATCAGTGAGTCTCAGGGGGCCTACGAGCAGTACTTC
V gene: TRBV18; clone size: NA; J gene: TRBJ2-7; CDR3 length: 14; D gene: TRBD2; CDR3 protein: CASSTWRGDYEQYF; CDR3 DNA: TGTGCCAGCTCGACCTGGCGGGGGGACTACGAGCAGTACTTC
V gene: TRBV5-1; clone size: few; J gene: TRBJ1-4; CDR3 length: 15; D gene: TRBD1; CDR3 protein: CASSLVAGTAEKLFF; CDR3 DNA: TGCGCCAGCAGCTTGGTAGCCGGGACAGCTGAAAAACTGTTTTTT
V gene: TRBV7-2; clone size: few; J gene: TRBJ1-1; CDR3 length: 15; D gene: NA; CDR3 protein: CASSLELTINTEAFF; CDR3 DNA: TGTGCCAGCAGCTTAGAGTTAACAATTAACACTGAAGCTTTCTTT
V gene: TRBV19; clone size: NA; J gene: TRBJ1-5; CDR3 length: 15; D gene: NA; CDR3 protein: CASSPGGYSNQPQHF; CDR3 DNA: TGTGCCAGTAGTCCGGGGGGTTATAGCAATCAGCCCCAGCATTTT
V gene: TRBV11-2; clone size: NA; J gene: TRBJ1-4; CDR3 length: 15; D gene: NA; CDR3 protein: CASSHTAGAEEKLFF; CDR3 DNA: TGTGCCAGCAGCCATACCGCGGGAGCGGAAGAAAAACTGTTTTTT
V gene: TRBV7-2; clone size: NA; J gene: TRBJ2-1; CDR3 length: 12; D gene: NA; CDR3 protein: CASSWAGNEQFF; CDR3 DNA: TGTGCCAGCAGCTGGGCTGGTAATGAGCAGTTCTTC
V gene: TRBV5-4; clone size: NA; J gene: TRBJ1-5; CDR3 length: 13; D gene: NA; CDR3 protein: CASSLAGNQPQHF; CDR3 DNA: TGTGCCAGCAGCTTGGCAGGTAATCAGCCCCAGCATTTT
V gene: TRBV20-1; clone size: NA; J gene: TRBJ2-3; CDR3 length: 15; D gene: TRBD2; CDR3 protein: CSAGGGRARTDTQYF; CDR3 DNA: TGCAGTGCTGGTGGGGGGAGGGCACGGACAGATACGCAGTATTTT
V gene: TRBV7-7; clone size: NA; J gene: TRBJ2-3; CDR3 length: 15; D gene: TRBD2; CDR3 protein: CASSPGGGGTDTQYF; CDR3 DNA: TGTGCTAGCAGCCCGGGCGGGGGGGGCACAGATACGCAGTATTTT
V gene: TRBV9; clone size: NA; J gene: TRBJ2-5; CDR3 length: 16; D gene: NA; CDR3 protein: CASSVAGGTVQETQYF; CDR3 DNA: TGTGCCAGCAGCGTAGCAGGGGGGACAGTCCAAGAGACCCAGTACTTC
V gene: TRBV5-4; clone size: few; J gene: TRBJ1-4; CDR3 length: 14; D gene: NA; CDR3 protein: CASSLGGTNEKLFF; CDR3 DNA: TGTGCCAGCAGCCTAGGGGGTACTAATGAAAAACTGTTTTTT
V gene: TRBV20-1; clone size: NA; J gene: TRBJ1-1; CDR3 length: 11; D gene: NA; CDR3 protein: CSSFAGTEAFF; CDR3 DNA: TGCAGTTCCTTCGCGGGGACTGAAGCTTTCTTT
V gene: TRBV21-1; clone size: NA; J gene: TRBJ1-3; CDR3 length: 16; D gene: NA; CDR3 protein: CASSKGRGPARGTIYF; CDR3 DNA: TGTGCCAGCAGCAAAGGTCGGGGTCCTGCCCGGGGCACCATATATTTT
V gene: TRBV24-1; clone size: NA; J gene: TRBJ2-1; CDR3 length: 16; D gene: TRBD1; CDR3 protein: CATSDSPGQGHNEQFF; CDR3 DNA: TGTGCCACCAGTGATTCGCCGGGACAGGGCCACAATGAGCAGTTCTTC
V gene: TRBV5-5; clone size: NA; J gene: TRBJ2-1; CDR3 length: 16; D gene: TRBD2; CDR3 protein: CASSSGRLAGSNEQFF; CDR3 DNA: TGTGCCAGCAGTTCCGGGCGGCTAGCGGGAAGCAATGAGCAGTTCTTC
V gene: TRBV5-4; clone size: NA; J gene: TRBJ2-2; CDR3 length: 14; D gene: NA; CDR3 protein: CASGRGLYTGELFF; CDR3 DNA: TGTGCCAGCGGCAGGGGATTATACACCGGGGAGCTGTTTTTT
V gene: TRBV19; clone size: NA; J gene: TRBJ2-7; CDR3 length: 16; D gene: TRBD1; CDR3 protein: CASSIEDRVGAYEQYF; CDR3 DNA: TGTGCCAGTAGTATAGAGGACAGGGTGGGAGCCTACGAGCAGTACTTC
V gene: TRBV19; clone size: NA; J gene: TRBJ2-6; CDR3 length: 18; D gene: TRBD2; CDR3 protein: CASSLRAGGDSGANVLTF; CDR3 DNA: TGTGCCAGTAGTCTCCGGGCGGGAGGAGACTCTGGGGCCAACGTCCTGACTTTC
V gene: TRBV10-2; clone size: NA; J gene: TRBJ2-1; CDR3 length: 15; D gene: TRBD2; CDR3 protein: CAGSTLSGSINEQFF; CDR3 DNA: TGCGCCGGCTCAACCCTTAGCGGGAGTATCAATGAGCAGTTCTTC
V gene: TRBV5-1; clone size: few; J gene: TRBJ2-7; CDR3 length: 16; D gene: NA; CDR3 protein: CASSGIPGHSSYEQYF; CDR3 DNA: TGCGCCAGCAGCGGAATTCCGGGACATAGCTCCTACGAGCAGTACTTC
V gene: TRBV4-1; clone size: NA; J gene: TRBJ2-1; CDR3 length: 15; D gene: TRBD1; CDR3 protein: CASSNSGGSYNEQFF; CDR3 DNA: TGCGCCAGCAGCAATTCAGGGGGCTCCTACAATGAGCAGTTCTTC
V gene: TRBV7-9; clone size: NA; J gene: TRBJ2-3; CDR3 length: 16; D gene: TRBD2; CDR3 protein: CASSTRREGSTDTQYF; CDR3 DNA: TGTGCCAGCAGCACGAGGAGGGAGGGGAGCACAGATACGCAGTATTTT
V gene: TRBV19; clone size: NA; J gene: TRBJ1-2; CDR3 length: 14; D gene: NA; CDR3 protein: CASSTQSVNDGYTF; CDR3 DNA: TGTGCCAGTAGCACACAGTCGGTAAATGATGGCTACACCTTC
V gene: TRBV4-1; clone size: NA; J gene: TRBJ2-7; CDR3 length: 13; D gene: NA; CDR3 protein: CASSQGTGNEQYF; CDR3 DNA: TGCGCCAGCAGCCAAGGCACGGGAAACGAGCAGTACTTC
V gene: TRBV24-1; clone size: NA; J gene: TRBJ2-1; CDR3 length: 16; D gene: TRBD2; CDR3 protein: CATSDLTSGSYNEQFF; CDR3 DNA: TGTGCCACCAGTGACCTTACTAGCGGCTCTTACAATGAGCAGTTCTTC
V gene: TRBV9; clone size: NA; J gene: TRBJ2-7; CDR3 length: 14; D gene: NA; CDR3 protein: CASSVDERSYEQYF; CDR3 DNA: TGTGCCAGCAGCGTAGATGAGCGGAGCTACGAGCAGTACTTC